This passage covers 22 T cell receptor beta chains from one sample sequenced in a study of CD8+ T cells in alopecia areata. Reverse transcription of extracted RNA yielded cDNA, which provided the sequencing template. Sequencing was performed with immunoSEQ multiplex PCR; in TCRdb, only in-frame clones are kept and a portion is missing. This sample carries about 130,000 clones, roughly 62% of them seen once, and the ten largest clones take under 8%. Sequencing was performed on CD4+ T cells sorted from blood, taken at week 0. Receptor source: a human donor with alopecia areata.

V gene TRBV15 combines with J gene TRBJ2-6; 8 bases align to TRBD2. Trimming cost V 6 bases and J 1 base; bases outside gene matches: 2. The CDR3 consists of 15 residues. Germline values: CDR1 LNHNV, CDR2 YYDKDF (reference sequence). The CDR3 spells CATRPSGSGANVLTF. CDR3 in DNA: TGTGCCACCAGGCCTAGCGGGTCTGGGGCCAACGTCCTGACTTTC.

This chain connects TRBV11-2 to TRBJ1-2, with 9 bases that match TRBD1. The CDR3 is made up of 18 amino acids. Per germline, CDR1 SGHAT and CDR2 FQNNGV. Losses at the gene ends were 4 bases for V and 1 base for J; bases not matched to a gene: 13. In DNA, the CDR3 is TGTGCCAGCAGCTCAATCCGGGACAGGGCAGAGGATAACTATGGCTACACCTTC. This codes for CASSSIRDRAEDNYGYTF.

The V and J genes are TRBV5-1 and TRBJ2-7; D possibly corresponds to TRBD2 (5 bases). CDR1 SGHRS and CDR2 YFSETQ come from the germline V gene. The CDR3 covers 14 residues. The V end lost 2 bases, the J end lost 7 bases, and 16 bases lay between the germline ends. The CDR3: CASSFSGGYEEQYF. The DNA of the CDR3 is TGCGCCAGCAGCTTCAGCGGTGGCTACGAGGAGCAGTACTTC.

The J gene is TRBJ2-4, the V gene TRBV2; D is perhaps TRBD1 (6 bases). Per germline, CDR1 SNHLY and CDR2 FYNNEI. V lost 6 bases and J lost 12, with 12 bases in between. The CDR3 length is 11 residues. The CDR3 nucleotides are TGTGCCAGCAGGGGAAGCAGGGGTCAGTACTTC. As protein: CASRGSRGQYF. The whole variable domain, filled in from reference TRBV2 and TRBJ2-4, reads EPEVTQTPSHQVTQMGQEVILRCVPISNHLYFYWYRQILGQKVEFLVSFYNNEISEKSEIFDDQFSVERPDGSNFTLKIRSTKLEDSAMYFCASRGSRGQYFGAGTRLSVL.

This chain joins TRBV7-2 and TRBJ2-5; D gene uncertain. V was trimmed by 5 bases and J by 7 bases, leaving 11 bases between them. CDR1 is SGHTA, CDR2 FQGNSA, per germline. This CDR3 region has 12 residues. The CDR3 bases are TGTGCCAGCAGCCCCCCTGGTACGACCCAGTACTTC. Its translation is CASSPPGTTQYF.

This clone has just a few counts. In DNA form, the CDR3 reads TGTGCCAGCAGTGAAGCGGGACAGGGGGTCCAGCATTTT. Translating gives CASSEAGQGVQHF. The chain recombines TRBV2 with TRBJ1-5; 11 bases align to TRBD1. The CDR3 is made up of 13 amino acids. With 0 bases clipped from V and 12 bases from J, the junction kept 1 base outside the gene matches. Germline loops: CDR1 SNHLY, CDR2 FYNNEI.

This clone was seen only a few times. This sequence joins TRBV18 and TRBJ2-7; D uncertain. Germline CDR1 is KGHSH and CDR2 is LQKENI. V was trimmed by 5 bases and J by 2 bases, leaving 7 bases between them. The CDR3 totals 12 residues. The CDR3 loop is CASSDTTYEQYF. Here the CDR3 DNA reads TGTGCCAGCTCAGACACGACCTACGAGCAGTACTTC.

This clone showed up just a few times. The rearrangement links TRBV29-1 to TRBJ1-2; the D gene is possibly TRBD1 (5 bases). Trimming removed 3 bases at V and 7 bases at J, with 12 bases between. Per germline, CDR1 SQVTM and CDR2 ANQGSEA. This CDR3 spans 12 amino acids. The CDR3 here is CSVETALGGYTF. The CDR3 DNA follows: TGCAGCGTTGAGACAGCCCTAGGTGGCTACACCTTC.

The V gene is TRBV14, the J gene TRBJ1-6; D is ambiguous. The CDR3 contains 11 residues. V lost 6 bases to trimming and J lost 7 bases, with 4 bases between them. Germline loops: CDR1 SGHDN, CDR2 FVKESK. The CDR3 sequence is CASSQNSPLHF. CDR3 sequence (DNA): TGTGCCAGCAGTCAGAATTCACCCCTCCACTTT.

This sequence joins TRBV5-6 and TRBJ2-3; D gene uncertain. The CDR3 loop spans 12 amino acids. Trimming removed 1 base from V and 2 bases from J, with 2 bases in between. The V gene's germline CDR1 is SGHDT and CDR2 YYEEEE. CDR3 protein: CASSLYTDTQYF. The CDR3 bases are TGTGCCAGCAGCTTGTACACAGATACGCAGTATTTT.

This chain uses TRBV14 with TRBJ1-6; no clear D gene. V lost 2 bases, J lost 7 bases, and 6 bases lay in between. Per germline, CDR1 SGHDN and CDR2 FVKESK. There are 13 residues in the CDR3. CDR3 region: CASSQILNSPLHF. Written as DNA, the CDR3 is TGTGCCAGCAGCCAAATCCTGAATTCACCCCTCCACTTT. Looking up the rest from reference TRBV14 and TRBJ1-6 gives the full variable domain: EAGVTQFPSHSVIEKGQTVTLRCDPISGHDNLYWYRRVMGKEIKFLLHFVKESKQDESGMPNNRFLAERTGGTYSTLKVQPAELEDSGVYFCASSQILNSPLHFGNGTRLTVT.

The rearrangement links TRBV29-1 to TRBJ1-1, with D perhaps TRBD1 (5 bases). V was cut by 7 bases and J by 0 bases, with 12 bases left in between. CDR1 and CDR2 from the germline V gene are SQVTM and ANQGSEA. The CDR3 length is 13 residues. CDR3 protein: CSGRTTVNTEAFF. In DNA form, the CDR3 reads TGCAGCGGCCGTACGACAGTGAACACTGAAGCTTTCTTT.

The gene calls are TRBV30 and TRBJ2-7; D gene unclear. V was shortened by 0 bases and J by 2 bases, with 5 bases between the two germline ends. CDR1 is GTSNPN, CDR2 SVGIG, per germline (reference sequence). This CDR3 region has 12 residues. The CDR3 loop reads CAWSVQAYEQYF. Here the CDR3 DNA reads TGTGCCTGGAGTGTACAAGCCTACGAGCAGTACTTC.

In its sample, this clone was seen a few times. The rearrangement links TRBV6-5 to TRBJ2-7; D unclear. The CDR3 spans 13 residues. Between the trimmed V and J ends, which lost 10 bases and 6 bases, there was a span of 19 bases. Per the germline V gene, CDR1 is MNHEY and CDR2 is SVGAGI. The CDR3 nucleotides read TGTGCCACCGCGGATCGTGGATCCGCCGAGCAGTACTTC. Encoded protein: CATADRGSAEQYF.

This chain uses TRBV6-6 with TRBJ2-3, with D unresolved. This CDR3 has 13 amino acids. Trimming cost V 7 bases and J 2 bases, with 10 bases left between them. In germline, CDR1 is MNHNY, CDR2 SVGAGI (reference sequence). CDR3 amino acids: CASKLTSTDTQYF. CDR3 DNA: TGTGCCAGCAAACTGACTTCCACAGATACGCAGTATTTT.

The chain employs TRBV18 and TRBJ1-1; D unresolved. The CDR3 extends over 12 amino acids. V was clipped by 1 base and J by 8 bases, with 8 bases between them. Germline-derived CDR1 and CDR2 are KGHSH and LQKENI. CDR3 residues: CASSPLRVEAFF. The CDR3 coding sequence is TGTGCCAGCTCACCACTAAGGGTAGAAGCTTTCTTT. Variable domain in full (rest from reference TRBV18 and TRBJ1-1): NAGVMQNPRHLVRRRGQEARLRCSPMKGHSHVYWYRQLPEEGLKFMVYLQKENIIDESGMPKERFSAEFPKEGPSILRIQQVVRGDSAAYFCASSPLRVEAFFGQGTRLTVV.

CDR3 sequence (DNA): TGTGCCAGCCTCCGAGGGGGCACTGAAGCTTTCTTT. Its protein product is CASLRGGTEAFF. The chain has TRBV18 and TRBJ1-1; TRBD1 is a possible D gene (6 bases). Trimming stripped 8 bases from V and 4 bases from J, with 11 bases between. The germline V gene encodes CDR1 KGHSH and CDR2 LQKENI. The CDR3 has 12 amino acids.

V is TRBV4-2 and J is TRBJ1-2; no clear D gene. V lost 0 bases to trimming and J lost 4 bases, with 9 bases between them. The length of the CDR3 is 14 residues. CDR1 is LGHNA and CDR2 is YNFKEQ in the germline V gene. The CDR3 DNA sequence: TGTGCCAGCAGCCAAGAGGAGGAGACCTATGGCTACACCTTC. Protein: CASSQEEETYGYTF.

The genes are TRBV30 and TRBJ1-1; D is ambiguous. The ends were cut back, 2 bases at V and 0 bases at J, with 10 bases in the middle. This CDR3 region has 14 residues. Germline V lookup: CDR1 GTSNPN, CDR2 SVGIG (reference sequence). The CDR3 loop reads CAWSPKGMNTEAFF. CDR3 in DNA: TGTGCCTGGAGTCCTAAAGGAATGAACACTGAAGCTTTCTTT.

This chain connects TRBV5-6 to TRBJ2-7, with 7 bases fitting TRBD1. With 6 bases clipped from V and 1 base from J, the junction kept 7 bases outside the gene matches. The CDR3 runs to 14 residues. CDR1 SGHDT and CDR2 YYEEEE come from the germline V gene. This CDR3 is CASNIGGQSYEQYF. The CDR3 DNA sequence: TGTGCCAGCAACATAGGGGGACAGTCCTACGAGCAGTACTTC.

The rearrangement links TRBV5-1 to TRBJ2-4, with D unresolved. CDR3 length: 12 amino acids. The V gene's germline CDR1 is SGHRS and CDR2 YFSETQ. Trimming took 0 bases from V and 8 from J, leaving 6 bases between them. This chain's CDR3 is CASSLGWDIQYF. CDR3 sequence (DNA): TGCGCCAGCAGCTTGGGGTGGGACATTCAGTACTTC.

The chain is built from TRBV29-1 and TRBJ1-1, with unresolved D. From germline, CDR1 is SQVTM and CDR2 ANQGSEA. Trimming pared 6 bases from V and 5 bases from J, leaving 13 bases between. The CDR3 sequence is 12 residues long. The DNA for the CDR3 is TGCAGCGTCGTCGGGATCTATACTGAAGCTTTCTTT. Protein sequence: CSVVGIYTEAFF.